This T cell receptor (beta chain) was retrieved from a study of CD8+CD57+ T cells in acquired aplastic anemia. Profiles of TCR beta VDJ and CDR3 were generated from a genomic DNA template. TCRdb processed the reads anew with MiXCR; each CDR3 protein has one entry. Found here are under 250,000 distinct CDR3 sequences, 55% to 65% of them singletons; the top ten hold roughly 61%. Between the trimmed V and J ends, which lost 1 base and 6 bases, there was a span of 8 bases. This CDR3 is built from 13 residues. Germline V gene data show CDR1 as LNHDA and CDR2 as SQIVND (reference sequence). With respect to this clonotype: Its antigen remains unknown.

Flow cytometry had shown expanded CD8+CD57+ cells in the patients chosen for sequencing. Study-wide findings and caveats: Overlapping CD8+ CDR3 repertoires of patients and controls contained under 35 shared sequences.

This chain joins TRBV19 and TRBJ2-3, with D tentatively TRBD1 (5 bases). The specimen sequenced was sorted CD4+, CD8+, or CD8+CD57+ T cells (not recorded which) from PBMCs. The sequence was collected from a human donor with aplastic anemia. The CDR3, as DNA: TGTGCCAGTAGTATAGGGGGCTTGGATACGCAGTATTTT. Amino acids: CASSIGGLDTQYF.